A single sample gave rise to the 30 T cell receptor beta chains below, sequenced in a study of T cells in Graves' hyperthyroidism and ophthalmopathy. It was RNA transcripts that yielded the amplified TCR beta CDR3 regions. Carried out on the TCR CDR3, a first-round RT-PCR used the HTBI primer set. Each CDR3 protein is one row after TCRdb ran MiXCR on the multiplex PCR reads. The sample gives over 500,000 distinct CDR3 sequences, 11% to 15% of which show up once; roughly 14% is in the top ten. Material for sequencing was blood. These receptors all stem from a woman aged 40 to 50 with Graves' hyperthyroidism.

This clonotype was recorded many times. The V and J genes are TRBV28 and TRBJ2-3; either TRBD1 or TRBD2 may supply D (5 bases each). Trimming shortened V by 5 bases and J by 2 bases, and 14 bases separated the two germline ends. The CDR3 consists of 15 residues. Germline lookup yields CDR1 MDHEN and CDR2 SYDVKM. CDR3 sequence (DNA): TGTGCCAGCAGTCTCATAGAGGGGTCCACAGATACGCAGTATTTT. Residues: CASSLIEGSTDTQYF.

This clonotype occurred many times. This chain connects TRBV10-2 to TRBJ2-7; 9 bases agree with TRBD2. J gave up 2 bases and V 7 bases, and 6 bases lay outside the gene matches. CDR1 and CDR2 (germline): WSHSY, SAAADI. The CDR3 has 14 residues. The CDR3 DNA follows: TGCGCCAGCACTCCTCTAGCGGGGACCTACGAGCAGTACTTC. It encodes CASTPLAGTYEQYF.

This clonotype was seen only a few times. The rearrangement uses TRBV27 and TRBJ1-1; TRBD1 matches 8 bases. The CDR3 runs to 17 residues. J gave up 3 bases and V 0 bases, and 9 bases lay outside the gene matches. Germline CDR1 is MNHEY and CDR2 is SMNVEV (reference sequence). CDR3 amino acids: CASSLSKQGAWYTEAFF. DNA of the CDR3: TGTGCCAGCAGTTTATCGAAGCAGGGGGCATGGTACACTGAAGCTTTCTTT.

There are a few counts of this clonotype. The gene calls are TRBV5-8 and TRBJ2-1; D is perhaps TRBD2 (5 bases). Germline V lookup: CDR1 SGHTS, CDR2 YDEGEE. This CDR3 is 12 amino acids long. Trimming pared 4 bases from V and 6 bases from J, leaving 8 bases between. CDR3 DNA: TGTGCCAGCAGCAGGGAGATCAATGAGCAGTTCTTC. Protein sequence: CASSREINEQFF.

There are many counts of this clonotype. This chain joins TRBV28 and TRBJ2-7, with TRBD1 matching over 8 bases. This CDR3 is built from 12 residues. The germline CDR1 and CDR2 sequences are MDHEN and SYDVKM. V lost 8 bases and J lost 5; bases outside the gene matches: 5. CDR3 nucleotides: TGTGCCAGCTCGACAGGGGCCCACGAGCAGTACTTC. Translated, it gives CASSTGAHEQYF.

This clonotype was recorded at least ten times. This chain joins TRBV20-1 and TRBJ2-5; 7 nucleotides match TRBD2. After removal of 8 bases from V and 7 bases from J, the junction contained 16 bases not matched to a gene. The CDR3 covers 14 residues. From germline, CDR1 is DFQATT and CDR2 SNEGSKA (reference sequence). CDR3 DNA sequence: TGCAGTTTTCAAATCGACTGGGGGGGAACGACCCAGTACTTC. Amino acid sequence: CSFQIDWGGTTQYF.

On this clonotype itself: Since a much larger clone is just one base distant, this may be a read error. The genes are TRBV15 and TRBJ2-5; D may be TRBD2 (5 bases). The CDR3 contains 13 residues. CDR1 LNHNV and CDR2 YYDKDF come from the germline V gene (reference sequence). CDR3 loop: CATARQTKETRYF. DNA of the CDR3: TGTGCCACCGCCCGCCAGACTAAAGAGACCCGGTACTTC.

This clonotype was seen at least ten times. V and J are TRBV6-1 and TRBJ1-5, with D uncertain. Germline V lookup: CDR1 MNHNS, CDR2 SASEGT. CDR3 length equals 13 residues. V lost 6 bases and J lost 9, with 15 bases in between. The CDR3 DNA reads TGTGCCAGCAGCGAATCGCCCCCCAGGCCCCAGCATTTT. Translation gives CASSESPPRPQHF.

This clonotype was recorded many times. CDR3 amino acids: CAWAGLNEQYF. DNA of the CDR3: TGTGCCTGGGCAGGGCTAAACGAGCAGTACTTC. The rearrangement joins TRBV30 to TRBJ2-7; maybe TRBD1 (5 bases). Trimming removed 5 bases at V and 5 bases at J, with 10 bases between. CDR1 GTSNPN and CDR2 SVGIG come from the germline V gene (reference sequence). The length of the CDR3 is 11 residues. The full variable domain, rest sourced from reference TRBV30 and TRBJ2-7, is SQTIHQWPATLVQPVGSPLSLECTVEGTSNPNLYWYRQAAGRGLQLLFYSVGIGQISSEVPQNLSASRPQDRQFILSSKKLLLSDSGFYLCAWAGLNEQYFGPGTRLTVT.

This clonotype has just a few counts. The CDR3, as DNA: TGTGCCATCAGCGGACTAGCGGGCACAGATACGCAGTATTTT. Translating it yields CAISGLAGTDTQYF. This sequence joins TRBV10-3 and TRBJ2-3; TRBD2 matches 10 bases. There are 14 residues in the CDR3. Trimming removed 6 bases from V and 1 base from J; junction bases left unmatched: 1. Per the germline V gene, CDR1 is ENHRY and CDR2 is SYGVKD.

This clonotype was observed a few times. The rearrangement joins TRBV5-1 to TRBJ1-5; 8 bases are shared with TRBD1. Germline trimming cut 4 bases from V and 5 bases from J; bases unmatched to any gene: 2. Germline assignment: CDR1 SGHRS and CDR2 YFSETQ. The CDR3 sequence is 13 residues long. The CDR3 loop reads CASSVTGDQPQHF. CDR3 DNA sequence: TGCGCCAGCAGCGTGACAGGGGATCAGCCCCAGCATTTT.

The V and J genes are TRBV13 and TRBJ1-1; tentative D call: TRBD1 (6 bases). There are 14 residues in the CDR3. Deletions cut 3 bases from V and 3 bases from J, with 11 bases between. In germline, CDR1 is PRHDT, CDR2 FYEKMQ (reference sequence). The CDR3, as DNA: TGTGCCAGCAGCTTTGGGGGGCCGGACACTGAAGCTTTCTTT. It yields the protein CASSFGGPDTEAFF.

The gene calls are TRBV6-1 and TRBJ1-1; 8 bases fit TRBD1. The trim removed 5 bases at V and 6 bases at J, leaving 11 bases unmatched. Germline values: CDR1 MNHNS, CDR2 SASEGT. This CDR3 has 15 amino acids. CDR3 DNA: TGTGCCAGCAGTTACATGACAGGGGAAGAGTCTGAAGCTTTCTTT. Its translation is CASSYMTGEESEAFF.

The chain carries TRBV11-2 and TRBJ2-3, with a weak D call TRBD2 (6 bases). This CDR3 has 14 residues. Germline CDR1 and CDR2: SGHAT and FQNNGV. V was clipped by 5 bases and J by 7 bases, with 16 bases between them. The CDR3 reads CASSPAPGLHTQYF. In DNA form, the CDR3 reads TGTGCCAGCAGCCCGGCCCCGGGACTGCATACGCAGTATTTT.

This clonotype was observed at least ten times. The chain couples TRBV7-9 to TRBJ2-7; 10 positions match TRBD2. The CDR3 covers 16 residues. Trimming at V came to 1 base and at J to 2 bases, leaving 5 bases not matched to a gene. In germline, CDR1 is SEHNR, CDR2 FQNEAQ (reference sequence). CDR3 DNA: TGTGCCAGCAGCTTAGGCCTAGCGGGAGTTCCCTACGAGCAGTACTTC. It codes for CASSLGLAGVPYEQYF.

In this sample, this clonotype turned up many times. J is TRBJ1-1 and V is TRBV14; D not resolved. The CDR3 extends over 15 amino acids. Germline V gene sequence: CDR1 SGHDN, CDR2 FVKESK. Trimming took 1 base from V and 2 from J, leaving 11 bases between them. CDR3 sequence: CASSQGGSPNTEAFF. The CDR3 DNA reads as TGTGCCAGCAGCCAAGGCGGCAGCCCTAACACTGAAGCTTTCTTT.

Many counts were recorded for this clonotype. This rearrangement joins TRBV5-1 to TRBJ1-2; no reliable D call. Germline V gene data show CDR1 as SGHRS and CDR2 as YFSETQ. The CDR3 consists of 14 residues. Trimming removed 1 base from V and 3 bases from J, with 10 bases in between. The CDR3: CASSLNTDHYGYTF. The CDR3 DNA sequence: TGCGCCAGCAGCTTGAATACGGACCACTATGGCTACACCTTC.

This sequence joins TRBV6-1 and TRBJ1-2; D not certain. The CDR3 loop spans 13 amino acids. CDR1 and CDR2 from the germline V gene are MNHNS and SASEGT. V lost 6 bases to trimming and J lost 4 bases, with 12 bases between them. CDR3 DNA: TGTGCCAGCAGCCCCGTAGTGGGCTATGGCTACACCTTC. Its protein is CASSPVVGYGYTF.

In its sample, this clonotype was seen many times. The V and J genes are TRBV29-1 and TRBJ2-1; 11 nucleotides line up with TRBD2. Germline assignment: CDR1 SQVTM and CDR2 ANQGSEA. The CDR3 contains 15 residues. Losses at the gene ends were 0 bases for V and 8 bases for J; bases not matched to a gene: 6. The CDR3 DNA reads TGCAGCGTTGAAGACGGGACTAGCGGTACATATGAGCAGTTCTTC. As protein: CSVEDGTSGTYEQFF.

The rearrangement joins TRBV10-2 to TRBJ2-1; 10 positions match TRBD2. Germline CDR1 WSHSY, CDR2 SAAADI. Germline trimming cut 6 bases from V and 4 bases from J; bases unmatched to any gene: 6. The CDR3 spans 15 residues. DNA of the CDR3: TGCGCCAGCAGCAAACTAGCGGGGCGATACAATGAGCAGTTCTTC. Translating gives CASSKLAGRYNEQFF.

The chain has TRBV19 and TRBJ2-3; 7 bases align to TRBD1. The length of the CDR3 is 14 residues. Germline assignment: CDR1 LNHDA and CDR2 SQIVND (reference sequence). V was clipped by 4 bases and J by 3 bases; unmatched bases: 4. CDR3 sequence reads: CASSTSTGTDTQYF. DNA of the CDR3: TGTGCCAGTAGTACCTCGACAGGGACAGATACGCAGTATTTT.

This chain links TRBV5-1 with TRBJ1-2; 7 bases are a match to TRBD1. Germline values: CDR1 SGHRS, CDR2 YFSETQ. The CDR3 is 13 amino acids. After removal of 0 bases from V and 7 bases from J, the junction contained 3 bases not matched to a gene. The CDR3, as DNA: TGCGCCAGCAGCTTGGACAGGGGAATTGGCTACACCTTC. Its protein is CASSLDRGIGYTF.

The V call is TRBV14, the J call TRBJ2-2; D remains ambiguous. Germline values: CDR1 SGHDN, CDR2 FVKESK. The CDR3 extends over 14 amino acids. V was clipped by 4 bases and J by 7 bases, with 13 bases between them. DNA for the CDR3: TGTGCCAGCAGCCCCCTAGGAACGGGCGGGGAGCTGTTTTTT. Protein sequence: CASSPLGTGGELFF.

This clonotype was seen repeatedly, ten times or more. The chain uses TRBV28 and TRBJ1-6; 8 positions match TRBD1. The CDR3 totals 16 residues. Trimming cost V 2 bases and J 3 bases; bases outside gene matches: 3. From germline, CDR1 is MDHEN and CDR2 SYDVKM. The DNA of the CDR3 is TGTGCCAGCAGTTTACAGGGGGCCTACTATAATTCACCCCTCCACTTT. Amino acid sequence: CASSLQGAYYNSPLHF.

This rearrangement joins TRBV20-1 to TRBJ2-7; no reliable D call. The CDR3 spans 14 residues. V lost 1 base and J lost 2, with 12 bases in between. From germline, CDR1 is DFQATT and CDR2 SNEGSKA (reference sequence). CDR3 bases: TGCAGTGCTAGAGTAGAAGTCTTCCCCTACGAGCAGTACTTC. It specifies CSARVEVFPYEQYF.

This clonotype was seen repeatedly, ten times or more. The chain combines TRBV12-3 or TRBV12-4 with TRBJ1-5; possibly TRBD1 for D (6 bases). The CDR3 length is 15 residues. V dropped 4 bases and J dropped 4 bases, with 14 bases sitting between them. CDR3 nucleotides: TGTGCCAGCAGTTCACCCGAGGGGGGGAATCAGCCCCAGCATTTT. It translates to CASSSPEGGNQPQHF.

The sample holds one count of this clonotype. A much larger clonotype is one base distant, so this may be a read error. The chain recombines TRBV20-1 with TRBJ2-1; D is perhaps TRBD2 (6 bases). V was cut by 3 bases and J by 3 bases, with 15 bases left in between. Germline V gives CDR1 DFQATT, CDR2 SNEGSKA (reference sequence). There are 15 residues in the CDR3. In DNA, the CDR3 is TGCAGTGCTAGCGGGGCGGGGAGCTTCTACAATGAGCAGTTCTTC. Its translation: CSASGAGSFYNEQFF.

This clonotype was recorded at least ten times. The CDR3 region has the DNA TGTGCCAGCAGGGGGGGGCAGAGATACGAGCAGTACTTC. This translates into CASRGGQRYEQYF. The chain has TRBV28 and TRBJ2-7; tentative D call: TRBD2 (7 bases). CDR1 and CDR2 (germline): MDHEN, SYDVKM. The CDR3 consists of 13 residues. Trimming pared 6 bases from V and 4 bases from J, leaving 13 bases between.

The V gene is TRBV6-1, the J gene TRBJ2-2; 11 bases are a match to TRBD2. J gave up 7 bases and V 2 bases, and 12 bases lay outside the gene matches. In germline, CDR1 is MNHNS, CDR2 SASEGT. The CDR3 spans 18 residues. The CDR3 DNA reads TGTGCCAGCAGTGAAATGACTAGCGGGACCGGATACGGCGGGGAGCTGTTTTTT. Translating gives CASSEMTSGTGYGGELFF.

This clonotype was recorded at least ten times. V is TRBV2 and J is TRBJ1-6; 10 nucleotides line up with TRBD1. Germline CDR1 is SNHLY and CDR2 is FYNNEI. V trimming: 0 bases; J trimming: 7 bases; junction bases outside the gene matches: 6. This CDR3 contains 17 residues. In nucleotides, the CDR3 is TGTGCCAGCAGTGAAGCCGACCTGACAGGGGGCAATTCACCCCTCCACTTT. Protein product: CASSEADLTGGNSPLHF.